Below are 29 T cell receptor beta chains sequenced from a single sample in a study of a mutant IDH1 vaccine in newly diagnosed glioma. Generated by immunoSEQ multiplex PCR, the TCRdb table keeps only in-frame clones and is missing some. Among over 75,000 clones listed, around nine tenths were seen once. Time point specified: baseline, week 1 (first vaccination visit). Sample treatment: pre-vaccination baseline after standard-of-care therapy. Sequencing was performed on PBMCs, taken from a glioma patient treated with radiotherapy, temozolomide or both. Receptors originate from a woman in her forties or fifties with glioma.

This sequence joins TRBV28 and TRBJ1-1, with D possibly matching TRBD1 (6 bases). CDR1 is MDHEN, CDR2 SYDVKM, per germline. The CDR3 is 14 amino acids. Trimming removed 5 bases from V and 3 bases from J, with 13 bases in between. The CDR3 loop reads CASSSPTGYTEAFF. The CDR3 region has the DNA TGTGCCAGCAGTAGTCCGACAGGATACACTGAAGCTTTCTTT.

The rearrangement joins TRBV28 to TRBJ2-3; D assignment may be TRBD1 or TRBD2 (5 bases each). Germline V CDR1 and CDR2: MDHEN, SYDVKM. This CDR3 spans 15 amino acids. Trimming shortened V by 5 bases and J by 4 bases, and 16 bases separated the two germline ends. The CDR3 reads CASSPPGPAADTQYF. The CDR3 region has the DNA TGTGCCAGCAGTCCTCCGGGACCTGCTGCAGATACGCAGTATTTT.

The chain combines TRBV7-9 with TRBJ2-7; D not resolved. Germline CDR1 is SEHNR and CDR2 is FQNEAQ (reference sequence). V lost 4 bases and J lost 1, with 8 bases in between. The CDR3 has 13 residues. DNA for the CDR3: TGTGCCAGCAGCTCTGGGGTGTCCTACGAGCAGTACTTC. It codes for CASSSGVSYEQYF.

The genes are TRBV7-9 and TRBJ2-7, with D possibly called TRBD1 or TRBD2 (5 bases each). Germline V gene data show CDR1 as SEHNR and CDR2 as FQNEAQ (reference sequence). The CDR3 is made up of 11 amino acids. The V end lost 11 bases, the J end lost 0 bases, and 8 bases lay between the germline ends. The DNA of the CDR3 is TGTGCCGGTGGGGGCTCCTACGAGCAGTACTTC. It translates to CAGGGSYEQYF. The full variable domain, rest sourced from reference TRBV7-9 and TRBJ2-7, is DTGVSQNPRHKITKRGQNVTFRCDPISEHNRLYWYRQTLGQGPEFLTYFQNEAQLEKSRLLSDRFSAERPKGSFSTLEIQRTEQGDSAMYLCAGGGSYEQYFGPGTRLTVT.

Details on this clone: An end of the junction does not agree with germline; a read error may underlie this. The chain combines TRBV7-7 with TRBJ2-3, with a tentative D call TRBD1 (6 bases). CDR3 size: 14 residues. In germline, CDR1 is SSHAT, CDR2 FNYEAQ (reference sequence). CDR3 protein: CASSLGQTTDTQYF. CDR3 nucleotides: TGTGCTAGCAGCTTAGGACAGACCACAGATACGCAGTATTTT.

This chain joins TRBV27 and TRBJ2-7; D may match TRBD1 or TRBD2 (7 bases each). The CDR3 has 15 residues. The V end lost 4 bases, the J end lost 1 base, and 14 bases lay between the germline ends. Germline V gene sequence: CDR1 MNHEY, CDR2 SMNVEV (reference sequence). The CDR3 reads CASSSAGGESYEQYF. The CDR3 nucleotides are TGTGCCAGCAGTTCCGCAGGGGGGGAGTCCTACGAGCAGTACTTC.

The CDR3 spells CASSPPLAGKYNEQFF. DNA for the CDR3: TGTGCCAGCTCACCACCCCTAGCGGGAAAATACAATGAGCAGTTCTTC. The chain is built from TRBV18 and TRBJ2-1, with 9 bases aligning to TRBD2. V shed 0 bases, J shed 4 bases, and the junction held 4 bases outside the gene matches. Germline V CDR1 and CDR2: KGHSH, LQKENI. The CDR3 is made up of 16 amino acids.

The chain couples TRBV7-8 to TRBJ2-5; 12 nucleotides match TRBD1. V lost 3 bases to trimming and J lost 4 bases; unmatched junction nucleotides: 9. CDR3 length: 17 amino acids. CDR1 SGHVS and CDR2 FQNEAQ come from the germline V gene. This chain's CDR3 is CASSFSRGQGAGETQYF. Here the CDR3 DNA reads TGTGCCAGCAGCTTCTCTAGGGGACAGGGGGCCGGAGAGACCCAGTACTTC.

The chain links TRBV6-6 to TRBJ2-2; a weak D match, TRBD2 (5 bases). Germline V lookup: CDR1 MNHNY, CDR2 SVGAGI (reference sequence). Trimming shortened V by 2 bases and J by 0 bases, and 10 bases separated the two germline ends. This CDR3 region has 16 residues. The CDR3 here is CASSYLGLTNTGELFF. DNA of the CDR3: TGTGCCAGCAGTTACCTAGGACTCACGAACACCGGGGAGCTGTTTTTT.

The CDR3 nucleotides read TGTGCCAGTAGGGAGCGGGAGGGCCCTCTAGGCGGGGAGCTGTTTTTT. It codes for CASREREGPLGGELFF. V gene TRBV19 combines with J gene TRBJ2-2, with 10 bases fitting TRBD2. Germline V CDR1 and CDR2: LNHDA, SQIVND (reference sequence). The CDR3 extends over 16 amino acids. V dropped 6 bases and J dropped 7; count of bases not matched to a gene: 11.

The V and J genes are TRBV30 and TRBJ2-7; weak D call: TRBD2 (5 bases). The V end was cut by 3 bases, the J end by 8 bases, with 17 bases between. The CDR3 is 13 residues long. Germline V gene data show CDR1 as GTSNPN and CDR2 as SVGIG (reference sequence). Written as DNA, the CDR3 is TGTGCCTGGAGCCCCAGCGGACCCTTGAAGCAGTACTTC. It is translated as CAWSPSGPLKQYF.

This chain joins TRBV27 and TRBJ2-7, with 8 bases matching TRBD2. CDR1 MNHEY and CDR2 SMNVEV come from the germline V gene (reference sequence). The CDR3 consists of 17 residues. The V and J ends lost 4 bases and 3 bases, in that order; junction bases with no gene match: 14. The CDR3 DNA is TGTGCCAGCAGTTCCCGACTAGCGCACCCGGAGGTCTACGAGCAGTACTTC. Residues: CASSSRLAHPEVYEQYF.

This chain joins TRBV7-9 and TRBJ2-2; no firm D call. The V end lost 5 bases, the J end lost 3 bases, and 4 bases lay between the germline ends. CDR1 and CDR2 (germline): SEHNR, FQNEAQ (reference sequence). There are 12 residues in the CDR3. The CDR3 spells CASSPDTGELFF. In DNA form, the CDR3 reads TGTGCCAGCAGCCCTGACACCGGGGAGCTGTTTTTT.

The chain uses TRBV2 and TRBJ2-2; no clear D. CDR3 size: 12 residues. V lost 5 bases to trimming and J lost 3 bases, with 4 bases between them. Germline lookup yields CDR1 SNHLY and CDR2 FYNNEI. CDR3 DNA: TGTGCCAGCAGTATGGACACCGGGGAGCTGTTTTTT. As protein: CASSMDTGELFF.

This chain joins TRBV7-6 and TRBJ2-3, with TRBD2 as a possible D gene (6 bases). CDR1 and CDR2 from the germline V gene are SGHVS and FNYEAQ. Deletions cut 4 bases from V and 6 bases from J, with 17 bases between. The CDR3 consists of 15 residues. DNA of the CDR3: TGTGCCAGCAGCTCCAGTGGCGGGAAAGGGGATACGCAGTATTTT. Translating it yields CASSSSGGKGDTQYF.

V and J are TRBV30 and TRBJ2-3; 15 bases align to TRBD2. V shed 7 bases and J 8 bases; nucleotides not matched to a gene: 7. The germline CDR1 and CDR2 sequences are GTSNPN and SVGIG (reference sequence). The CDR3 consists of 14 residues. In DNA, the CDR3 is TGTGCCTCCGAGGGACTAGCGGGAGGTAGTACGCAGTATTTT. Amino acids: CASEGLAGGSTQYF. Variable domain in full (rest from reference TRBV30 and TRBJ2-3): SQTIHQWPATLVQPVGSPLSLECTVEGTSNPNLYWYRQAAGRGLQLLFYSVGIGQISSEVPQNLSASRPQDRQFILSSKKLLLSDSGFYLCASEGLAGGSTQYFGPGTRLTVL.

V is TRBV25-1 and J is TRBJ2-7; the match to TRBD2 covers 10 bases. The V and J ends lost 6 bases and 4 bases, in that order; junction bases with no gene match: 3. Germline V gene lookup returns CDR1 MGHDK and CDR2 SYGVNS. The CDR3 loop spans 13 amino acids. This CDR3 is CASRGTSVYEQYF. In DNA form, the CDR3 reads TGTGCCAGCAGAGGGACTAGCGTGTACGAGCAGTACTTC.

Remarks on this clone: Within the sample, other DNA sequences also encode this same CDR3. The chain combines TRBV28 with TRBJ1-4; D remains ambiguous. The germline V gene encodes CDR1 MDHEN and CDR2 SYDVKM. Trimming shortened V by 5 bases and J by 11 bases, and 15 bases separated the two germline ends. The CDR3 runs 13 residues. Written as DNA, the CDR3 is TGTGCCAGCAGTAGGCAGACTAGGGAGAAACTGTTTTTT. Protein: CASSRQTREKLFF.

Remarks on this clone: Other DNA sequences in the sample encode the same CDR3. The chain joins TRBV6-5 to TRBJ2-7, with D unresolved. The germline gives CDR1 MNHEY, CDR2 SVGAGI. This CDR3 has 11 residues. V was pared by 6 bases and J by 4 bases, with 7 bases between. The CDR3 loop is CASRSSYEQYF. The DNA for the CDR3 is TGTGCCAGCAGATCTTCTTACGAGCAGTACTTC.

This clone was picked up one time. CDR3 loop: CASSVAMGGTQETQYF. CDR3 DNA sequence: TGTGCCAGCAGCGTAGCGATGGGCGGGACCCAAGAGACCCAGTACTTC. The chain carries TRBV9 and TRBJ2-5, with a weak D call TRBD2 (6 bases). With 0 bases removed from V and 1 base from J, the gap between germline ends came to 13 bases. The CDR3 covers 16 residues. Per germline, CDR1 SGDLS and CDR2 YYNGEE.

This clone has more than one count but fewer than ten. This sequence joins TRBV6-1 and TRBJ1-5; D possibly corresponds to TRBD1 (5 bases). With 4 bases removed from V and 7 bases from J, the gap between germline ends came to 11 bases. Germline CDR1 is MNHNS and CDR2 is SASEGT. The CDR3 consists of 13 residues. CDR3 bases: TGTGCCAGCAGTGGCGAGGGGTGGCAGCCCCAGCATTTT. Amino acid sequence: CASSGEGWQPQHF.

The V call is TRBV10-3, the J call TRBJ2-7, with TRBD1 identical over 11 bases. The J segment lost 4 bases and the V segment lost 7 bases, leaving 6 bases of the junction unmatched. CDR3 length: 14 amino acids. Germline V lookup: CDR1 ENHRY, CDR2 SYGVKD. In DNA form, the CDR3 reads TGTGCCATCAAGGGACAGGGGGAGGGTTACGAGCAGTACTTC. This sequence encodes CAIKGQGEGYEQYF.

V and J are TRBV28 and TRBJ1-4; 9 positions agree with TRBD1. The V gene end was trimmed by 5 bases and the J gene end by 4 bases; junction bases not matched to a gene: 8. From germline, CDR1 is MDHEN and CDR2 SYDVKM. The CDR3 runs to 16 residues. In DNA form, the CDR3 reads TGTGCCAGCAGTAGGGGGACAGGGACTCTTAATGAAAAACTGTTTTTT. It yields the protein CASSRGTGTLNEKLFF.

The V and J genes are TRBV7-9 and TRBJ2-7, with 7 positions matching TRBD1. This CDR3 is built from 18 residues. V shed 0 bases and J 1 base; nucleotides not matched to a gene: 12. Germline loops: CDR1 SEHNR, CDR2 FQNEAQ (reference sequence). The CDR3 here is CASSLAVSRTGPSYEQYF. Here the CDR3 DNA reads TGTGCCAGCAGCTTAGCTGTCTCGCGGACAGGCCCGTCCTACGAGCAGTACTTC.

This clone appeared once. The chain recombines TRBV7-9 with TRBJ2-7; TRBD1 aligns across 7 bases. Germline V lookup: CDR1 SEHNR, CDR2 FQNEAQ (reference sequence). This CDR3 is built from 17 residues. The V gene end was trimmed by 5 bases and the J gene end by 1 base; junction bases not matched to a gene: 14. CDR3 in amino acids: CASSPLLGQTGSYEQYF. CDR3 nucleotides: TGTGCCAGCAGCCCCCTCCTCGGTCAGACAGGGTCCTACGAGCAGTACTTC. Using reference TRBV7-9 and TRBJ2-7 for the parts outside the CDR3, the full variable domain is DTGVSQNPRHKITKRGQNVTFRCDPISEHNRLYWYRQTLGQGPEFLTYFQNEAQLEKSRLLSDRFSAERPKGSFSTLEIQRTEQGDSAMYLCASSPLLGQTGSYEQYFGPGTRLTVT.

J is TRBJ2-3 and V is TRBV18; weak D call: TRBD2 (5 bases). V lost 0 bases to trimming and J lost 4 bases, with 11 bases between them. CDR1 is KGHSH and CDR2 is LQKENI in the germline V gene. This CDR3 contains 15 residues. CDR3 in amino acids: CASSPPSGWSDTQYF. Here the CDR3 DNA reads TGTGCCAGCTCACCACCGTCGGGGTGGTCAGATACGCAGTATTTT.

The chain carries TRBV19 and TRBJ2-2; D is perhaps TRBD1 or TRBD2 (5 bases each). There are 15 residues in the CDR3. V was pared by 1 base and J by 4 bases, with 10 bases between. CDR1 is LNHDA, CDR2 SQIVND, per germline (reference sequence). The CDR3 sequence: CASSIARGVTGELFF. The CDR3 bases are TGTGCCAGTAGTATAGCTAGGGGAGTCACCGGGGAGCTGTTTTTT.

CDR3 coding DNA: TGTGCCAGCAGCGCGACTCCGGACGGCTACGAGCAGTACTTC. Its protein is CASSATPDGYEQYF. This chain uses TRBV9 with TRBJ2-7, with D unclear. The ends were cut back, 3 bases at V and 3 bases at J, with 13 bases in the middle. CDR3 length: 14 amino acids. Germline CDR1 is SGDLS and CDR2 is YYNGEE.

The gene calls are TRBV27 and TRBJ2-5; 7 bases map to TRBD1. The DNA end is more similar to TRBJ2-7, so the J call may be wrong. Germline values: CDR1 MNHEY, CDR2 SMNVEV (reference sequence). The CDR3 covers 16 residues. CDR3 sequence (DNA): TGTGCCAGCAGTCCTTATACAGGGGTTTTCTCCTACGAGCAGTACTTC. Encoded protein: CASSPYTGVFSYEQYF.